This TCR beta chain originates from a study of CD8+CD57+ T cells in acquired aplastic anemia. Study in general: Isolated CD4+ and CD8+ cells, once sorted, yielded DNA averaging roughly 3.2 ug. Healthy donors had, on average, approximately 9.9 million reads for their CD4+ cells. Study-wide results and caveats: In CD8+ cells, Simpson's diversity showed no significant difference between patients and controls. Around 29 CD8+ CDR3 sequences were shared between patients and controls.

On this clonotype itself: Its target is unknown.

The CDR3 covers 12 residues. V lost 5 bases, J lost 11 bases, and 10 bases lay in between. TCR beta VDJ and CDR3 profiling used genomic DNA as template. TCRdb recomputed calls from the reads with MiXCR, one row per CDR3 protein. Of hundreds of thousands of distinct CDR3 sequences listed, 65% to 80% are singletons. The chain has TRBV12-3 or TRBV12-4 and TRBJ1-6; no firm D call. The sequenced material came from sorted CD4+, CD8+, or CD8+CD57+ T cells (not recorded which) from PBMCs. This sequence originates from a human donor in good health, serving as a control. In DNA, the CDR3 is TGTGCCAGCAGTATCGGGAATCCACCCCTCCACTTT. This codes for CASSIGNPPLHF.